Listed here are 18 T cell receptor beta chains from one sample, sequenced in a study of cytomegalovirus exposure and HLA in healthy donors. The assay was immunoSEQ multiplex PCR, and TCRdb's table has in-frame clones only and misses some. The data hold roughly 200,000 clones, with around 80% observed a single time. What was sequenced was PBMCs. These TCRs come from a woman aged 30 to 39 in good health and CMV-seronegative.

This clone was counted a single time. Other nucleotide sequences in the sample specify the same CDR3. The J gene is TRBJ2-7, the V gene TRBV7-2; D is unclear. This CDR3 has 15 amino acids. V shed 1 base and J shed 0 bases, with 10 bases lying between them. The V gene's germline CDR1 is SGHTA and CDR2 FQGNSA. CDR3 protein: CASSLGTGSSYEQYF. The CDR3 nucleotides read TGTGCCAGCAGCTTAGGCACCGGTAGCTCCTACGAGCAGTACTTC.

This chain links TRBV7-2 with TRBJ1-1; possibly TRBD1 for D (5 bases). Trimming pared 6 bases from V and 0 bases from J, leaving 11 bases between. The CDR3 is made up of 14 amino acids. Germline V gene data show CDR1 as SGHTA and CDR2 as FQGNSA. CDR3 region: CASRGGDLNTEAFF. The CDR3, as DNA: TGTGCCAGCAGGGGGGGGGATTTGAACACTGAAGCTTTCTTT. The full variable domain, rest sourced from reference TRBV7-2 and TRBJ1-1, is GAGVSQSPSNKVTEKGKDVELRCDPISGHTALYWYRQSLGQGLEFLIYFQGNSAPDKSGLPSDRFSAERTGGSVSTLTIQRTQQEDSAVYLCASRGGDLNTEAFFGQGTRLTVV.

This clone came up a few times. The gene calls are TRBV7-9 and TRBJ2-7; 10 bases are a match to TRBD2. The length of the CDR3 is 14 residues. V lost 3 bases and J lost 4; bases outside the gene matches: 3. The germline V gene has CDR1 SEHNR and CDR2 FQNEAQ (reference sequence). CDR3 sequence reads: CASSFGLAVYEQYF. The CDR3, as DNA: TGTGCCAGCAGCTTTGGACTAGCGGTTTACGAGCAGTACTTC.

The rearrangement links TRBV5-1 to TRBJ1-2; perhaps TRBD1 as D (6 bases). Germline lookup yields CDR1 SGHRS and CDR2 YFSETQ. The V gene lost 4 bases and the J gene lost 7 bases, with 8 bases spanning the gap. CDR3 length: 11 amino acids. The CDR3 loop reads CASSGRGGYTF. The CDR3 nucleotides are TGCGCCAGCAGCGGCAGGGGTGGCTACACCTTC.

The J gene is TRBJ2-1, the V gene TRBV6-5; 9 positions agree with TRBD2. Germline lookup yields CDR1 MNHEY and CDR2 SVGAGI. V trimming: 8 bases; J trimming: 4 bases; junction bases outside the gene matches: 6. The CDR3 covers 14 residues. The CDR3 spells CASFLREGYNEQFF. The DNA for the CDR3 is TGTGCCAGCTTTTTGCGGGAGGGGTACAATGAGCAGTTCTTC.

The chain carries TRBV10-3 and TRBJ2-1, with 9 bases identical to TRBD2. Germline V lookup: CDR1 ENHRY, CDR2 SYGVKD. This CDR3 has 15 residues. V shed 7 bases, J shed 0 bases, and the junction held 4 bases outside the gene matches. CDR3 in amino acids: CAINVAGASYNEQFF. CDR3 DNA sequence: TGTGCCATCAACGTAGCGGGAGCCTCCTACAATGAGCAGTTCTTC.

The chain recombines TRBV27 with TRBJ1-2; 11 positions match TRBD1. Germline values: CDR1 MNHEY, CDR2 SMNVEV (reference sequence). This CDR3 contains 18 residues. Trimming removed 6 bases from V and 4 bases from J; junction bases left unmatched: 16. CDR3 sequence reads: CASSPARDRGSWGYGYTF. The CDR3 nucleotides read TGTGCCAGCAGCCCCGCCCGGGACAGGGGGTCCTGGGGCTATGGCTACACCTTC.

V gene TRBV9 combines with J gene TRBJ2-5, with 8 bases fitting TRBD1. The CDR3 is 14 residues long. Germline CDR1 is SGDLS and CDR2 is YYNGEE. V lost 3 bases and J lost 3; bases outside the gene matches: 4. CDR3 protein: CASSATGAEETQYF. The CDR3 coding sequence is TGTGCCAGCAGCGCGACAGGGGCCGAAGAGACCCAGTACTTC.

The chain carries TRBV6-1 and TRBJ2-3; a possible D gene is TRBD1 (6 bases). The CDR3 extends over 14 amino acids. Germline CDR1 MNHNS, CDR2 SASEGT. V was clipped by 6 bases and J by 0 bases, with 10 bases between them. The CDR3 coding sequence is TGTGCCAGCAGGAGGACAGCTAGCACAGATACGCAGTATTTT. Its protein is CASRRTASTDTQYF.

This clone has just one count. The chain links TRBV18 to TRBJ1-3, with 7 positions matching TRBD1. Germline CDR1 KGHSH, CDR2 LQKENI. This CDR3 comprises 16 residues. Trimming removed 3 bases from V and 5 bases from J; junction bases left unmatched: 10. The chain's CDR3 is CASSPGQDRLRNTIYF. In nucleotides, the CDR3 is TGTGCCAGCTCACCCGGACAGGACAGGTTGAGAAACACCATATATTTT.

This clone was detected a few times. The chain employs TRBV30 and TRBJ1-3; D is unresolved. V gave up 0 bases and J gave up 0 bases, with 12 bases separating them. The CDR3 runs to 16 residues. Germline values: CDR1 GTSNPN, CDR2 SVGIG (reference sequence). CDR3 protein: CAWSVRVGTSGNTIYF. CDR3 nucleotide sequence: TGTGCCTGGAGTGTACGGGTAGGAACCTCTGGAAACACCATATATTTT.

This clone was observed a few times. The CDR3 here is CASSEGQGGNTEAFF. CDR3 nucleotide sequence: TGCGCCAGCAGCGAGGGACAGGGAGGGAACACTGAAGCTTTCTTT. This sequence joins TRBV5-1 and TRBJ1-1; 9 bases match TRBD1. The CDR3 has 15 residues. J was trimmed by 1 base and V by 4 bases; bases with no gene match: 5. Looked up from germline, CDR1 is SGHRS and CDR2 is YFSETQ.

This clone is a singleton in its sample. V usage is TRBV28 and J usage is TRBJ2-5; D perhaps matches TRBD1 (5 bases). The CDR3 is made up of 13 amino acids. V was clipped by 6 bases and J by 7 bases, with 15 bases between them. The germline V gene encodes CDR1 MDHEN and CDR2 SYDVKM. The CDR3 DNA follows: TGTGCCAGCAGGCCTGGGGCCCCAGGGACCCAGTACTTC. Translating it yields CASRPGAPGTQYF. The full variable domain, its missing parts supplied by reference TRBV28 and TRBJ2-5, is DVKVTQSSRYLVKRTGEKVFLECVQDMDHENMFWYRQDPGLGLRLIYFSYDVKMKEKGDIPEGYSVSREKKERFSLILESASTNQTSMYLCASRPGAPGTQYFGPGTRLLVL.

V gene TRBV6-5 combines with J gene TRBJ2-2; tentatively, D is TRBD2 (5 bases). Trimming removed 2 bases at V and 7 bases at J, with 5 bases between. Germline V gene data show CDR1 as MNHEY and CDR2 as SVGAGI. The CDR3 loop spans 12 amino acids. CDR3 amino acids: CASSYEGGELFF. The CDR3 nucleotides are TGTGCCAGCAGTTACGAGGGCGGGGAGCTGTTTTTT.

The chain couples TRBV7-2 to TRBJ1-1, with 7 bases matching TRBD1. The ends lost 5 bases at V and 3 bases at J; junction bases unmatched: 3. The CDR3 loop spans 13 amino acids. CDR1 SGHTA and CDR2 FQGNSA come from the germline V gene. CDR3 sequence: CASSDRVDTEAFF. The CDR3 coding sequence is TGTGCCAGCAGCGACAGGGTTGACACTGAAGCTTTCTTT.

This clone appeared a few times. The chain joins TRBV7-9 to TRBJ2-7; 8 bases align to TRBD1. CDR1 SEHNR and CDR2 FQNEAQ come from the germline V gene (reference sequence). The CDR3 has 14 residues. Trimming removed 1 base from V and 6 bases from J; junction bases left unmatched: 5. DNA of the CDR3: TGTGCCAGCAGCTTAGGGACAGGGAGTGGCGAGCAGTACTTC. It translates to CASSLGTGSGEQYF. Looking up the rest from reference TRBV7-9 and TRBJ2-7 gives the full variable domain: DTGVSQNPRHKITKRGQNVTFRCDPISEHNRLYWYRQTLGQGPEFLTYFQNEAQLEKSRLLSDRFSAERPKGSFSTLEIQRTEQGDSAMYLCASSLGTGSGEQYFGPGTRLTVT.

Here the CDR3 reads CASSFPGQGYNEQFF. CDR3 sequence (DNA): TGCGCCAGCAGCTTTCCGGGACAGGGCTACAATGAGCAGTTCTTC. The J gene is TRBJ2-1, the V gene TRBV5-1; 9 bases map to TRBD1. V lost 2 bases to trimming and J lost 3 bases; unmatched junction nucleotides: 3. CDR1 and CDR2 (germline): SGHRS, YFSETQ. CDR3 length equals 15 residues.

The CDR3 bases are TGTGCCAGCAGCGCAGCGGTTTATGGCTACACCTTC. Amino acid sequence: CASSAAVYGYTF. The V and J genes are TRBV7-2 and TRBJ1-2, with D unclear. Trimming cost V 5 bases and J 5 bases, with 9 bases left between them. Germline V gives CDR1 SGHTA, CDR2 FQGNSA. This CDR3 is built from 12 residues.